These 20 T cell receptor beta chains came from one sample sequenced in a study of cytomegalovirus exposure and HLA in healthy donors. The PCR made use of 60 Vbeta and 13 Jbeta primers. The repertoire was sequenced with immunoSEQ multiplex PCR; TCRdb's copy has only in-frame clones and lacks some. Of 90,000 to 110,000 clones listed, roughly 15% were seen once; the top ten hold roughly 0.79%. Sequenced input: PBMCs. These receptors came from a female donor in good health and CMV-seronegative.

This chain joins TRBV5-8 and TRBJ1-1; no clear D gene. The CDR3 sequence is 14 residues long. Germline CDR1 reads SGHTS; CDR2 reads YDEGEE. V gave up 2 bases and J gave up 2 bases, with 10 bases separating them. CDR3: CASSFQVFNTEAFF. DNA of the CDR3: TGTGCCAGCAGCTTTCAGGTTTTTAACACTGAAGCTTTCTTT.

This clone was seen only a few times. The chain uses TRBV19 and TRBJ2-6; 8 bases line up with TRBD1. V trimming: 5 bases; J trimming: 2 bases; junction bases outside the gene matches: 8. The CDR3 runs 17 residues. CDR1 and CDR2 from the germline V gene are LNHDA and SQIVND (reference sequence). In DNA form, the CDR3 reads TGTGCCAGTAGTTCACAGGGGGAGCGCGCTGGGGCCAACGTCCTGACTTTC. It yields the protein CASSSQGERAGANVLTF.

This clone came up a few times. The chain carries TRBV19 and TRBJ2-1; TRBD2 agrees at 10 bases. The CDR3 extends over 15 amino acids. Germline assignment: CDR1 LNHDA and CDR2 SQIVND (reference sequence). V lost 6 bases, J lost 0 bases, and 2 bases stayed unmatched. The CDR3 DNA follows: TGTGCCAGTAGCCCTAGCGGGAGCTCCTACAATGAGCAGTTCTTC. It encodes CASSPSGSSYNEQFF.

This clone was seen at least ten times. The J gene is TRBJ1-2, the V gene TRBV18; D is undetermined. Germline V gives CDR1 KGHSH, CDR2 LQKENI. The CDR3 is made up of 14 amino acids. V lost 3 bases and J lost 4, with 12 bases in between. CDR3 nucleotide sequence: TGTGCCAGCTCACCGCTCGGGGAAGGCTATGGCTACACCTTC. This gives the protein CASSPLGEGYGYTF.

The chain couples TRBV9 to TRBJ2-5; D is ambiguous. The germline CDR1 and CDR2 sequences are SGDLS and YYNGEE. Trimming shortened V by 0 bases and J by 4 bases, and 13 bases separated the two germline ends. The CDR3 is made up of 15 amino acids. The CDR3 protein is CASSVDFSDSETQYF. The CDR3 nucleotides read TGTGCCAGCAGCGTAGACTTTAGTGATTCAGAGACCCAGTACTTC.

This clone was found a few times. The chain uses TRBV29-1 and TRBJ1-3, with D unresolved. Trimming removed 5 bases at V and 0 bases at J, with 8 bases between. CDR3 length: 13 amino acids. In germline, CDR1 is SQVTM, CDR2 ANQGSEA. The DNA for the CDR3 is TGCAGCGTTTCCCCAGGCTCTGGAAACACCATATATTTT. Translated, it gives CSVSPGSGNTIYF. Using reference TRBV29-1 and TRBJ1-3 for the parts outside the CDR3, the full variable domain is SAVISQKPSRDICQRGTSLTIQCQVDSQVTMMFWYRQQPGQSLTLIATANQGSEATYESGFVIDKFPISRPNLTFSTLTVSNMSPEDSSIYLCSVSPGSGNTIYFGEGSWLTVV.

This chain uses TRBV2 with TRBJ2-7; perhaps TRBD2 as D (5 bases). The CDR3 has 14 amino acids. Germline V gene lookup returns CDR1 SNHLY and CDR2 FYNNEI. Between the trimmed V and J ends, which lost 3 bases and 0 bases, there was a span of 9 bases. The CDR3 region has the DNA TGTGCCAGCAGTGATTTTGGGAGCTCCTACGAGCAGTACTTC. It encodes CASSDFGSSYEQYF.

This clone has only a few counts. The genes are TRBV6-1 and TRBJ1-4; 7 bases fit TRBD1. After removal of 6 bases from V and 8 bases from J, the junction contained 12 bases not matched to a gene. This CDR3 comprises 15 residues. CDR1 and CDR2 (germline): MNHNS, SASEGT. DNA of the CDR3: TGTGCCAGCAGATACGGACAGGCCCGCGGGGAAAAACTGTTTTTT. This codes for CASRYGQARGEKLFF.

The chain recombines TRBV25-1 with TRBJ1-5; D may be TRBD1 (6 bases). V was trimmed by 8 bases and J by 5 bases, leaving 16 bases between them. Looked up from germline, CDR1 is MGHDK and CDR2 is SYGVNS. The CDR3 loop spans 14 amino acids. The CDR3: CASGPRGGDQPQHF. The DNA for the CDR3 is TGTGCCAGCGGCCCCCGCGGGGGCGATCAGCCCCAGCATTTT.

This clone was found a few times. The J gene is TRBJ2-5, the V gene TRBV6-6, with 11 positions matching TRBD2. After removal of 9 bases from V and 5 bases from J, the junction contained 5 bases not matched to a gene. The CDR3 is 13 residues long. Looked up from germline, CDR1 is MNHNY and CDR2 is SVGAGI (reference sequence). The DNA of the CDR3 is TGTGCCAGTATTCTAGCGGGGGGTGAGACCCAGTACTTC. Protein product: CASILAGGETQYF.

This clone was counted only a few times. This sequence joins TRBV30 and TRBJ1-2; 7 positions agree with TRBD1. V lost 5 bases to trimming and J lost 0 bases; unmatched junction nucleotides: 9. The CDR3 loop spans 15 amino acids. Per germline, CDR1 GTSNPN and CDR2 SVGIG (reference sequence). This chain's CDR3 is CAWRSGGNANYGYTF. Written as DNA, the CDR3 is TGTGCCTGGCGATCAGGGGGAAACGCTAACTATGGCTACACCTTC.

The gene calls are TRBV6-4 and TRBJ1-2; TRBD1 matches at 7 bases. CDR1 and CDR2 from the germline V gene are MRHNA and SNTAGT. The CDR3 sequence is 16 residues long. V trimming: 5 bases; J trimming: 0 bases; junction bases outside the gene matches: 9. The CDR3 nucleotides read TGTGCCAGCAGTATGGTAGACAGGGTTCCTAACTATGGCTACACCTTC. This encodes CASSMVDRVPNYGYTF.

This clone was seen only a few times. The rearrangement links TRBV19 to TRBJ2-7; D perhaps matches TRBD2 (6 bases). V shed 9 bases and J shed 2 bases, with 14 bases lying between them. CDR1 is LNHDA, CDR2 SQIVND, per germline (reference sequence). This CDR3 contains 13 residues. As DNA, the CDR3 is TGTGCCAGCCAACGTTGGGGGGCCTACGAGCAGTACTTC. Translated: CASQRWGAYEQYF.

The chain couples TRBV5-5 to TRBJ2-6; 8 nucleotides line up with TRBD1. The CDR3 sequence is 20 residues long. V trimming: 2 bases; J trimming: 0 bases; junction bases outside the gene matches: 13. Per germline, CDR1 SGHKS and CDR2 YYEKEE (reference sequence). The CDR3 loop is CASSFGPQGASLSGANVLTF. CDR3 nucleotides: TGTGCCAGCAGCTTTGGACCCCAGGGGGCTTCCCTCTCTGGGGCCAACGTCCTGACTTTC. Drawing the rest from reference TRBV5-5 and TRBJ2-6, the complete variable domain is DAGVTQSPTHLIKTRGQQVTLRCSPISGHKSVSWYQQVLGQGPQFIFQYYEKEERGRGNFPDRFSARQFPNYSSELNVNALLLGDSALYLCASSFGPQGASLSGANVLTFGAGSRLTVL.

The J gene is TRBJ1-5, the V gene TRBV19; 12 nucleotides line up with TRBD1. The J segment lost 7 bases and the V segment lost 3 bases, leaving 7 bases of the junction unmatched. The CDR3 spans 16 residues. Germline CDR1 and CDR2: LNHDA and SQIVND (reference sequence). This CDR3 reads CASSIGDRGQGQPQHF. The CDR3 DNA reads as TGTGCCAGTAGTATCGGGGACAGGGGGCAAGGGCAGCCCCAGCATTTT.

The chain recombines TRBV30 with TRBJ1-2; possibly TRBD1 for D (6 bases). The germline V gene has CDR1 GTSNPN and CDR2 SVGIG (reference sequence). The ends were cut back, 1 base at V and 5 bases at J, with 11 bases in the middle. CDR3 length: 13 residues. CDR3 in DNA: TGTGCCTGGAGTGCCTTAACAGGGTATGGCTACACCTTC. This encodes CAWSALTGYGYTF.

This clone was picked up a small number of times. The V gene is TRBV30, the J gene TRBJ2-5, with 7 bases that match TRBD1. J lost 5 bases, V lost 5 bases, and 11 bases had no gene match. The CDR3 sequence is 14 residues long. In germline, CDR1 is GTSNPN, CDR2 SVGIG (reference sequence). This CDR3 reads CAWAIGTARETQYF. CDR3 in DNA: TGTGCCTGGGCAATAGGGACAGCCAGGGAGACCCAGTACTTC.

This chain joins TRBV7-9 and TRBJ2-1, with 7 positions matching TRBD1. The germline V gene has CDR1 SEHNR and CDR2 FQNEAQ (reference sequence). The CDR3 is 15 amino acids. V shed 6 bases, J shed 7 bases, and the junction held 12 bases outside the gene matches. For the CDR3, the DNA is TGTGCCAGCAGTCGACCGGGACAGTTCTCGAATGAGCAGTTCTTC. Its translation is CASSRPGQFSNEQFF.

In DNA form, the CDR3 reads TGTGCCAGCAGCGCCGGACAGGGGATGGCTAATGAAAAACTGTTTTTT. Translating gives CASSAGQGMANEKLFF. V gene TRBV7-9 combines with J gene TRBJ1-4, with 9 positions matching TRBD1. V shed 5 bases and J 3 bases; nucleotides not matched to a gene: 7. The germline V gene encodes CDR1 SEHNR and CDR2 FQNEAQ (reference sequence). There are 16 residues in the CDR3. Full variable domain (outside the CDR3, taken from reference TRBV7-9 and TRBJ1-4): DTGVSQNPRHKITKRGQNVTFRCDPISEHNRLYWYRQTLGQGPEFLTYFQNEAQLEKSRLLSDRFSAERPKGSFSTLEIQRTEQGDSAMYLCASSAGQGMANEKLFFGSGTQLSVL.

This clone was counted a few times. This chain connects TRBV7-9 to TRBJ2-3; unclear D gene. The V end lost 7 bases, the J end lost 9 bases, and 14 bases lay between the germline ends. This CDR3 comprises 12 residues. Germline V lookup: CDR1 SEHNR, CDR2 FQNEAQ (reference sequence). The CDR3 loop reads CASTSGGFTQYF. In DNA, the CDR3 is TGTGCCAGCACCTCTGGCGGTTTCACGCAGTATTTT.